This entry is about one T cell receptor (beta chain). What it binds is not known. The source of the sample is a study of T cell responses to AZD1222 COVID-19 vaccine. The V segment lost 3 bases and the J segment 7 bases; nucleotides outside the gene matches: 5. The germline gives CDR1 LGHNA, CDR2 YSLEER. The CDR3 sequence is 14 residues long. Generated by immunoSEQ multiplex PCR, the TCRdb table keeps only in-frame clones and is missing some. The sample lists about 190,000 clones, 92% occurring once. Study findings and constraints: Two AZD1222 administrations were followed by greater Spike-specific TCR breadth and depth. Nearly half of spike-specific TCRs reportedly go after variant regions that carry no mutations. Repertoire sampling happened only post peak T cell response. White British ancestry dominated among donors, who included more females, and clonal diversity was possibly underestimated.

The sequence was collected from an adult in good health. The sample consisted of peripheral blood, taken on day 0 of AZD1222 vaccination. V gene TRBV4-3 combines with J gene TRBJ1-1; 10 bases map to TRBD1. This chain's CDR3 is CASSQDRGSSEAFF. The CDR3 nucleotides are TGCGCCAGCAGCCAGGACAGGGGGTCAAGTGAAGCTTTCTTT.